The clone carrying this T cell receptor (beta chain) was found once. The record originates from a study of blood T cell repertoires in COVID-19. The overall study: Sites in the United States, Italy and Spain provided acute and convalescent COVID-19 samples. Sources were T cells, B-cell-depleted T cells, or PBMCs; the material itself was cDNA or gDNA.

The V and J ends lost 3 bases and 1 base respectively, with 5 bases between them. The CDR3 consists of 13 residues. Germline-derived CDR1 and CDR2 are SGHAT and FQNNGV. Authors' processing steps: Quantification of nucleated cells was approximated via reference gene primer amplification. Assay used: immunoSEQ multiplex PCR; TCRdb lists only in-frame clones, some missing. V and J calls and clone size are given by that table; D and trimming were obtained from the DNA. The table shows around 79,000 clones, with about 87% occurring only once. The chain employs TRBV11-2 and TRBJ2-3, with D perhaps matching TRBD1 (5 bases). This receptor was taken from a human donor in a cohort sampled during active COVID-19. Sequenced input: peripheral blood. The DNA of the CDR3 is TGTGCCAGCAGCTTGGGGCGCACAGATACGCAGTATTTT. The encoded protein is CASSLGRTDTQYF.